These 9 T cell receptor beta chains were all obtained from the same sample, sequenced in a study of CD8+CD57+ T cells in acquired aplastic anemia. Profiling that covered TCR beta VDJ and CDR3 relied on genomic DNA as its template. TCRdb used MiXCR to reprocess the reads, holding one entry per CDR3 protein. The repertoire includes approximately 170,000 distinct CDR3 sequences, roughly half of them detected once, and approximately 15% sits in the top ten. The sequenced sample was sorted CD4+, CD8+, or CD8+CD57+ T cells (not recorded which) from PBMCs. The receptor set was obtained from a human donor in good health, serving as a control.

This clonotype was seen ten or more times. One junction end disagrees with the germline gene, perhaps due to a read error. CDR3 coding DNA: TGTGCTAGCAGTTCGACTAGCGGGAGCTCCTACAATGAGCAGTTCTTC. This translates into CASSSTSGSSYNEQFF. The rearrangement links TRBV7-7 to TRBJ2-1, with 12 bases identical to TRBD2. The CDR3 length is 16 residues. Germline V gene data show CDR1 as SSHAT and CDR2 as FNYEAQ (reference sequence). Complete variable domain (other parts from reference TRBV7-7 and TRBJ2-1): GAGVSQSPRYKVTKRGQDVTLRCDPISSHATLYWYQQALGQGPEFLTYFNYEAQPDKSGLPSDRFSAERPEGSISTLTIQRTEQRDSAMYRCASSSTSGSSYNEQFFGPGTRLTVL.

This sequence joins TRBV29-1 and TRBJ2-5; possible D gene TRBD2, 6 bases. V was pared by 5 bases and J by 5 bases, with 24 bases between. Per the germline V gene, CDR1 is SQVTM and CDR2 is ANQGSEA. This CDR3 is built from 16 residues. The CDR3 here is CSVPTRGAVGRETQYF. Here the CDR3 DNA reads TGCAGCGTTCCGACCCGAGGGGCCGTGGGGAGGGAGACCCAGTACTTC.

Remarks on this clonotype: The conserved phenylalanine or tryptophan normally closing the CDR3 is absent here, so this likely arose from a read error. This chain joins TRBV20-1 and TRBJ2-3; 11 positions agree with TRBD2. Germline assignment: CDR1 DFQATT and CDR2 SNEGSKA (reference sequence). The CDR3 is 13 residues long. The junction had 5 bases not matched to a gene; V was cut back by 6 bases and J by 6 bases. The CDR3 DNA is TGCAGTGCCCAACTAGCGGGGGCTGATACGCAGTATTCT. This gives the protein CSAQLAGADTQYS.

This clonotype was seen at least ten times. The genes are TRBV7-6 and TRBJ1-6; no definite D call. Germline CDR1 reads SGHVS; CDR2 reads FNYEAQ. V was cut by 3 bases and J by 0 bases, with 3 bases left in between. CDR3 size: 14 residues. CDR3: CASSLSSYNSPLHF. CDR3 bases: TGTGCCAGCAGCTTGAGCTCCTATAATTCACCCCTCCACTTT.

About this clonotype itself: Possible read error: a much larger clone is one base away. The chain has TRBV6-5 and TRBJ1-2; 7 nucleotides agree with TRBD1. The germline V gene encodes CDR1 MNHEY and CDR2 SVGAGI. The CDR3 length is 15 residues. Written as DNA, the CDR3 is TGTGCCAGCAGTAAAGGGACAGCCTTATGGGATGGCTACGCCTTC. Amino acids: CASSKGTALWDGYAF.

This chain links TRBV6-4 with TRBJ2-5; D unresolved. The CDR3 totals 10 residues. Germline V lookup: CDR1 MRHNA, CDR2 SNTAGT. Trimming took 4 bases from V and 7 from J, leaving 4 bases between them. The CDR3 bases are TGTGCCAGCAGTGGGGGGACCCAGTACTTC. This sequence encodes CASSGGTQYF.

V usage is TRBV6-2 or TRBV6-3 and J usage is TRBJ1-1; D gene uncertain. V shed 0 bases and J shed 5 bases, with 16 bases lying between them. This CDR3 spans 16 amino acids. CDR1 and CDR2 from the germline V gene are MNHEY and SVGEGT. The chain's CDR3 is CASSYSLTVLDTEAFF. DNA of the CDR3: TGTGCCAGCAGTTACTCGTTAACAGTATTGGATACTGAAGCTTTCTTT.

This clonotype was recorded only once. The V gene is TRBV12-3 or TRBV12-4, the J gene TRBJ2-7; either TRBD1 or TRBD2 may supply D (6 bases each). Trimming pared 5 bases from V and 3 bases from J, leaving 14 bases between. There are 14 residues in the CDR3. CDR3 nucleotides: TGTGCCAGCAGTGAGGGGGGAATGGGCTACGAGCAGTACTTC. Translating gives CASSEGGMGYEQYF.

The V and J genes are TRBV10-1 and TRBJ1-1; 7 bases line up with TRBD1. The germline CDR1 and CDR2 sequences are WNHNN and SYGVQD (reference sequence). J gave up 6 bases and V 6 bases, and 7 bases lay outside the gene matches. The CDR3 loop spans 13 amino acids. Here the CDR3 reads CASSSTGAAEAFF. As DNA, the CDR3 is TGCGCCAGCAGCTCAACAGGGGCCGCTGAAGCTTTCTTT.